A single T cell receptor beta chain is shown here with its context. This entry is derived from a study of blood T cell repertoires in COVID-19. Overall study: T cells, B-cell-depleted T cells, or PBMCs supplied cDNA or gDNA.

V was pared by 4 bases and J by 5 bases, with 5 bases of the junction left unmatched. This CDR3 is built from 16 residues. Looked up from germline, CDR1 is LNHNV and CDR2 is YYDKDF (reference sequence). Generated by immunoSEQ multiplex PCR, the TCRdb table keeps only in-frame clones and is missing some. Of some 260,000 clones in the sample, roughly 80% were seen once. Recruitment covered over 20 US areas and drew participants whose ages spanned roughly 18 to 100 years. The chain joins TRBV15 to TRBJ2-3; 14 bases are a match to TRBD2. This clonotype was obtained from a man aged 25-40 years with acute COVID-19. The sample taken for sequencing was PBMCs or T cells enriched from blood (not recorded which). The CDR3 spells CATSKGLAGVEDTQYF. The DNA of the CDR3 is TGTGCCACCAGCAAGGGACTAGCGGGAGTGGAAGATACGCAGTATTTT.